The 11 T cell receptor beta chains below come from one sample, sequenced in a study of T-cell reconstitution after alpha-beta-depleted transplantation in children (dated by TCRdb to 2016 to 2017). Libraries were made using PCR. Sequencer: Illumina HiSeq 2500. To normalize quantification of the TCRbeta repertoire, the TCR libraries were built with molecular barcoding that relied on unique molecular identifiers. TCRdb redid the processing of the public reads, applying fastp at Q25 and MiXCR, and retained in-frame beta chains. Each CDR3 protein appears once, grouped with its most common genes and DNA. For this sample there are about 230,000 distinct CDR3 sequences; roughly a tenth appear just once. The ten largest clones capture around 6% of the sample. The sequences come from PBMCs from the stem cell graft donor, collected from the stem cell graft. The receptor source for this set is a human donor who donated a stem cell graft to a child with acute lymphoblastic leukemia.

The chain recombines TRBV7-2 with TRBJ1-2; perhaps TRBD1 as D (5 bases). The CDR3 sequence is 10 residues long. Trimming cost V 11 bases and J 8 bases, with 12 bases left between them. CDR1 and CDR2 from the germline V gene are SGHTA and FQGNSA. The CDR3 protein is CAVGHGGYTF. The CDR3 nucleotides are TGTGCCGTCGGACATGGGGGCTACACCTTC.

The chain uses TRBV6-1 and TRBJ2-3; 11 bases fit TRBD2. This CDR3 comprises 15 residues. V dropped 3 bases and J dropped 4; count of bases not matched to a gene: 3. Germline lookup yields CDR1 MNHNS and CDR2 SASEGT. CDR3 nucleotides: TGTGCCAGCAGTGACCTAGCGGGGGGTGCAGATACGCAGTATTTT. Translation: CASSDLAGGADTQYF.

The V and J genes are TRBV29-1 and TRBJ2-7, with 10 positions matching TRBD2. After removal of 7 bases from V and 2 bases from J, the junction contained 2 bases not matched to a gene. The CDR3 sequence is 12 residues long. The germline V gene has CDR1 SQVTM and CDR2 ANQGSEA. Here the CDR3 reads CSASGGTYEQYF. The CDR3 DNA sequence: TGCAGCGCTAGCGGGGGAACCTACGAGCAGTACTTC.

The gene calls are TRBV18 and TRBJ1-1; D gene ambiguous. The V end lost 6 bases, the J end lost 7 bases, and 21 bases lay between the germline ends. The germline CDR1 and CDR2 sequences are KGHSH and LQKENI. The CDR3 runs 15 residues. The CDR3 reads CASSLKGIPEGEAFF. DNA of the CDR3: TGTGCCAGCTCGCTAAAGGGTATCCCTGAGGGTGAAGCTTTCTTT. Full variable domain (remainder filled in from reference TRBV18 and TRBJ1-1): NAGVMQNPRHLVRRRGQEARLRCSPMKGHSHVYWYRQLPEEGLKFMVYLQKENIIDESGMPKERFSAEFPKEGPSILRIQQVVRGDSAAYFCASSLKGIPEGEAFFGQGTRLTVV.

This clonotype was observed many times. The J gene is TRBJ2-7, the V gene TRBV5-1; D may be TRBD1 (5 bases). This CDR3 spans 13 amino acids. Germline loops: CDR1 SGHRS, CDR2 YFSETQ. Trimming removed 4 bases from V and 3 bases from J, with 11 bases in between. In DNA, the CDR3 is TGCGCCAGCAGCGAGCCACAGGTCTACGAGCAGTACTTC. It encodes CASSEPQVYEQYF.

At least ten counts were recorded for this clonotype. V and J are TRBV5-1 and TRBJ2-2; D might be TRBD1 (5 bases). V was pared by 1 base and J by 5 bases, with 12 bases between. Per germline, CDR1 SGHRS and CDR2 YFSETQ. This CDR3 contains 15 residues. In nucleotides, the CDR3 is TGCGCCAGCAGCTTGATCGCAGGGCGAACCGGGGAGCTGTTTTTT. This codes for CASSLIAGRTGELFF.

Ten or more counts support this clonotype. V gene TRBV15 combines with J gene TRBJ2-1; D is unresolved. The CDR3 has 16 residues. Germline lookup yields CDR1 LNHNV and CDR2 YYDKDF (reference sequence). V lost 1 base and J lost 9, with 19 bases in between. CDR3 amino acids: CATSRGGYPSTAEQFF. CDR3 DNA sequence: TGTGCCACCAGCAGAGGTGGCTACCCCTCAACCGCTGAGCAGTTCTTC.

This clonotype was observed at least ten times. CDR3 DNA sequence: TGTGCCAGCAGCTTGAGTCTTCGCGAGCAGTACTTC. It yields the protein CASSLSLREQYF. This chain links TRBV5-6 with TRBJ2-7; D is unclear. V lost 1 base and J 6 bases, leaving 8 bases between the germline ends. This CDR3 comprises 12 residues. CDR1 and CDR2 from the germline V gene are SGHDT and YYEEEE.

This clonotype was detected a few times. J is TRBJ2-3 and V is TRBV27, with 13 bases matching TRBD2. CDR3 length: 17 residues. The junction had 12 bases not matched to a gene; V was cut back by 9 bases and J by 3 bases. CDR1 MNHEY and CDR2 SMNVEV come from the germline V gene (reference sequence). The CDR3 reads CARRGTSGTRGTDTQYF. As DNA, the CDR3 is TGTGCCAGAAGGGGGACTAGCGGGACGCGGGGTACAGATACGCAGTATTTT.

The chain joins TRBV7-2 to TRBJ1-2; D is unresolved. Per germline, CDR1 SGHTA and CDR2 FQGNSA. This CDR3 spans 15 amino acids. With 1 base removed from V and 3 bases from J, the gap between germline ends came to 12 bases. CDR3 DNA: TGTGCCAGCAGCTTAGTAGTGGGTTTGGACTATGGCTACACCTTC. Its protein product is CASSLVVGLDYGYTF.

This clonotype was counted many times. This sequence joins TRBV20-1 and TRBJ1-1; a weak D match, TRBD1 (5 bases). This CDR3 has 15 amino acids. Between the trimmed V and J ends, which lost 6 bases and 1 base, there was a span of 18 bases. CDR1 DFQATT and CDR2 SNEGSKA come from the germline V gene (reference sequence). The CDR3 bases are TGCAGTGCCCCGAGGGGTGGTAGTGCGAACACTGAAGCTTTCTTT. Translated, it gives CSAPRGGSANTEAFF.